Reported below is one T cell receptor (beta chain). Its antigen is not known. TCRdb keeps only in-frame clones here, not all; method: immunoSEQ multiplex PCR. In the table there are 250,000 to 300,000 clones, about 94% of which are singletons. The CDR3 has 14 amino acids. Between the trimmed V and J ends, which lost 4 bases and 4 bases, there was a span of 10 bases. CDR1 is LGHNA, CDR2 YSLEER, per germline. This specimen belongs to a study of T cell responses to AZD1222 COVID-19 vaccine. Overall study results and limits: Most donors were white British, females outnumbered males, and clonal diversity was possibly underestimated. In the spike-specific TCR repertoire, nearly half reportedly target unmutated variant regions.

The chain recombines TRBV4-3 with TRBJ2-2, with D perhaps TRBD1 (6 bases). The sequence was obtained from an adult who received the AZD1222 COVID-19 vaccine. The sample in question was peripheral blood, obtained 28 days after the second AZD1222 dose. DNA of the CDR3: TGCGCCAGCAGCCGCGGACAGATCACCGGGGAGCTGTTTTTT. As protein: CASSRGQITGELFF.